This is a list of T cell receptor beta chains from one sample in a study of T cells in Graves' hyperthyroidism and ophthalmopathy. TCRdb reanalysed the multiplex PCR reads using MiXCR and keeps one entry per CDR3 protein. Of 350,000 or so distinct CDR3 sequences in the sample, around 20% were seen once. The sequencing sample was made of blood. All receptors come from a woman aged 45-60 years with Graves' hyperthyroidism. Both conserved end residues are part of each CDR3. Fields, in order: V gene, clone size, CDR3 protein. Rows give clone size only sometimes, using once, few, many, or a class for an expanded clone.

TRBV10-2 - CASSGSEDYGYTF
TRBV2 many CASSEGSGGFQETQYF
TRBV11-2 many CASSPRDGNQPQHF
TRBV7-2 - CASGSGDYEQYF
TRBV6-6 few CASSYSRGNYGYTF
TRBV20-1 - CSASKPTDQETQYF
TRBV12-3/TRBV12-4 many CASSSGQGGYEQYF
TRBV6-2/TRBV6-3 few CASSYSWLAGNTIYF
TRBV6-1 many CASHGVRTEAFF
TRBV27 many CASSWLGRNTEAFF
TRBV2 many CASSEDQYTEAFF
TRBV7-6 many CASSFAGTYEQYF
TRBV9 - CASSLLSGGSTNTGEPFF
TRBV12-3/TRBV12-4 - CASSYGGAIGYTF
TRBV6-5 - CASSYSKVAGPYNEQFF